Each of the 22 T cell receptor beta chains below was sequenced from the same sample in a study of blood T cell repertoires in COVID-19. Assay: immunoSEQ multiplex PCR; the TCRdb copy retains only in-frame clones and omits some. This table has hundreds of thousands of clones, approximately 90% appearing once. What was sequenced was peripheral blood. The receptor source for this set is a woman aged 18-29 years with acute or convalescent COVID-19.

J is TRBJ1-2 and V is TRBV5-6, with TRBD1 matching 9 bases. The CDR3 covers 14 residues. V dropped 5 bases and J dropped 6; count of bases not matched to a gene: 8. Per the germline V gene, CDR1 is SGHDT and CDR2 is YYEEEE. CDR3 nucleotides: TGTGCCAGCAGAACCGAGGGACAGGGAGATGGCTACACCTTC. This sequence encodes CASRTEGQGDGYTF.

This clone was recorded once. The chain links TRBV3-1 (or the pseudogene TRBV3-2) to TRBJ2-1; TRBD1 might be the D (7 bases). This CDR3 is built from 15 residues. V was clipped by 0 bases and J by 8 bases, with 14 bases between them. Germline V CDR1 and CDR2: LGHDT, YNNKEL (reference sequence). The CDR3 spells CASSQDGQGGDEQFF. Written as DNA, the CDR3 is TGTGCCAGCAGCCAAGACGGGCAGGGGGGCGATGAGCAGTTCTTC.

The chain carries TRBV6-2 or TRBV6-3 and TRBJ1-1; tentative D call: TRBD1 (6 bases). Trimming stripped 2 bases from V and 7 bases from J, with 14 bases between. The CDR3 covers 14 residues. Germline V gene sequence: CDR1 MNHEY, CDR2 SVGEGT. The CDR3 coding sequence is TGTGCCAGCAGTTACCCAGGGACAACGCGTGAAGCTTTCTTT. Amino acid sequence: CASSYPGTTREAFF.

This chain joins TRBV6-1 and TRBJ2-3; TRBD1 is a possible D gene (5 bases). V was pared by 1 base and J by 1 base, with 9 bases between. Per germline, CDR1 MNHNS and CDR2 SASEGT. This CDR3 has 15 residues. In DNA, the CDR3 is TGTGCCAGCAGTGAAGGGGTCAGGGGCACAGATACGCAGTATTTT. It specifies CASSEGVRGTDTQYF.

This CDR3 reads CASSGDGQTGRETQYF. CDR3 in DNA: TGTGCCAGCAGCGGAGACGGTCAGACAGGGAGGGAGACCCAGTACTTC. The chain combines TRBV9 with TRBJ2-5; D is possibly TRBD1 (7 bases). This CDR3 spans 16 amino acids. V dropped 3 bases and J dropped 5 bases, with 20 bases sitting between them. From germline, CDR1 is SGDLS and CDR2 YYNGEE.

The rearrangement links TRBV11-2 to TRBJ2-5, with D tentatively TRBD2 (6 bases). Germline V CDR1 and CDR2: SGHAT, FQNNGV. V shed 1 base and J shed 0 bases, with 12 bases lying between them. The CDR3 consists of 16 residues. The CDR3 DNA follows: TGTGCCAGCAGCTTAGGGAGGGTGCGTTACCAAGAGACCCAGTACTTC. Translating it yields CASSLGRVRYQETQYF.

The V call is TRBV29-1, the J call TRBJ1-2, with D tentatively TRBD1 (5 bases). CDR3 length: 11 residues. Germline V gene sequence: CDR1 SQVTM, CDR2 ANQGSEA. With 4 bases removed from V and 8 bases from J, the gap between germline ends came to 11 bases. CDR3 coding DNA: TGCAGCGTTGTTGTGCAGGGAGGCTACACCTTC. This translates into CSVVVQGGYTF.

This chain links TRBV18 with TRBJ1-1; tentative D call: TRBD1 (5 bases). The CDR3 sequence is 18 residues long. Germline CDR1 and CDR2: KGHSH and LQKENI. V lost 0 bases, J lost 0 bases, and 17 bases lay in between. CDR3 residues: CASSPPVGGGGMNTEAFF. The CDR3 DNA sequence: TGTGCCAGCTCACCACCGGTCGGGGGAGGAGGCATGAACACTGAAGCTTTCTTT.

V gene TRBV10-3 combines with J gene TRBJ1-1; 9 bases align to TRBD1. CDR3 length equals 16 residues. Germline lookup yields CDR1 ENHRY and CDR2 SYGVKD. With 0 bases clipped from V and 5 bases from J, the junction kept 7 bases outside the gene matches. Here the CDR3 DNA reads TGTGCCATCAGTGAGTCGTCGGCTGGACAGGGGACTGAAGCTTTCTTT. This sequence encodes CAISESSAGQGTEAFF.

The V call is TRBV11-3, the J call TRBJ2-2; possible D gene TRBD2, 5 bases. V was cut by 1 base and J by 7 bases, with 10 bases left in between. Germline CDR1 SGHNT, CDR2 YENEEA. The CDR3 has 14 amino acids. CDR3 in amino acids: CASSLGSRGGELFF. In DNA form, the CDR3 reads TGTGCCAGCAGCTTAGGCTCACGGGGCGGGGAGCTGTTTTTT.

This CDR3 is CASRASGGGNTEAFF. The CDR3 bases are TGTGCCAGCAGGGCCTCGGGGGGAGGGAACACTGAAGCTTTCTTT. The chain links TRBV27 to TRBJ1-1; weak D call: TRBD1 (5 bases). This CDR3 contains 15 residues. The germline gives CDR1 MNHEY, CDR2 SMNVEV (reference sequence). Trimming left V 6 bases short and J 1 base short, with 15 bases between.

This sequence joins TRBV9 and TRBJ1-1; D might be TRBD1 (5 bases). Germline V gene data show CDR1 as SGDLS and CDR2 as YYNGEE. The CDR3 is 16 residues long. V was pared by 0 bases and J by 1 base, with 13 bases between. CDR3 amino acids: CASSVGVGVGNTEAFF. Here the CDR3 DNA reads TGTGCCAGCAGCGTAGGGGTAGGGGTGGGGAACACTGAAGCTTTCTTT.

The chain joins TRBV11-2 to TRBJ1-3, with unresolved D. CDR3 length equals 18 residues. Trimming took 5 bases from V and 1 from J, leaving 21 bases between them. CDR1 SGHAT and CDR2 FQNNGV come from the germline V gene. The CDR3 nucleotides are TGTGCCAGCAGCCCACCGGGAATCGGGAAGGGTTCTGGAAACACCATATATTTT. Translating gives CASSPPGIGKGSGNTIYF.

The CDR3 nucleotides read TGTGCCAGCACCTTGACAGGGAATGGCTACACCTTC. It translates to CASTLTGNGYTF. The rearrangement links TRBV6-5 to TRBJ1-2; 7 bases line up with TRBD1. CDR3 length: 12 amino acids. Germline-derived CDR1 and CDR2 are MNHEY and SVGAGI. Unmatched junction bases numbered 5, after V lost 7 bases and J lost 6 bases.

This clone was counted between two and nine times. J is TRBJ1-2 and V is TRBV4-3, with D uncertain. The germline V and J ends were trimmed by 1 base and 0 bases, with 9 bases remaining between them. This CDR3 comprises 15 residues. Germline assignment: CDR1 LGHNA and CDR2 YSLEER. The CDR3 sequence is CASSQAGAANYGYTF. CDR3 nucleotides: TGCGCCAGCAGCCAAGCGGGAGCAGCTAACTATGGCTACACCTTC.

The gene calls are TRBV24-1 and TRBJ2-1; 7 positions agree with TRBD2. Germline loops: CDR1 KGHDR, CDR2 SFDVKD. V shed 3 bases and J 6 bases; nucleotides not matched to a gene: 16. CDR3 length: 18 amino acids. CDR3 loop: CATSDPSNSWTRSNEQFF. DNA of the CDR3: TGTGCCACCAGTGATCCCTCGAACTCCTGGACTAGATCCAATGAGCAGTTCTTC.

The CDR3: CATSRDLYLGSPLHF. CDR3 DNA: TGTGCCACCAGCAGAGATCTCTATCTAGGTTCACCCCTCCACTTT. The chain combines TRBV15 with TRBJ1-6; D unclear. The CDR3 extends over 15 amino acids. Trimming removed 0 bases from V and 9 bases from J, with 12 bases in between. From germline, CDR1 is LNHNV and CDR2 YYDKDF (reference sequence).

This clone was picked up one time. V and J are TRBV30 and TRBJ2-2, with a possible D match to TRBD1 (5 bases). The V gene's germline CDR1 is GTSNPN and CDR2 SVGIG (reference sequence). V was shortened by 3 bases and J by 1 base, with 9 bases between the two germline ends. The CDR3 is 14 amino acids. The DNA of the CDR3 is TGTGCCTGGAGGTCTACAGGGAACACCGGGGAGCTGTTTTTT. It is translated as CAWRSTGNTGELFF. Combining the CDR3 with reference TRBV30 and TRBJ2-2 gives the whole variable domain SQTIHQWPATLVQPVGSPLSLECTVEGTSNPNLYWYRQAAGRGLQLLFYSVGIGQISSEVPQNLSASRPQDRQFILSSKKLLLSDSGFYLCAWRSTGNTGELFFGEGSRLTVL.

J is TRBJ1-1 and V is TRBV5-1; D might be TRBD1 (5 bases). The CDR3 runs 14 residues. The V and J ends lost 2 bases and 1 base respectively, with 9 bases between them. CDR1 SGHRS and CDR2 YFSETQ come from the germline V gene. CDR3 residues: CASSFATENTEAFF. The CDR3 coding sequence is TGCGCCAGCAGCTTCGCGACAGAGAACACTGAAGCTTTCTTT.

The chain links TRBV15 to TRBJ1-1, with D possibly matching TRBD1 (5 bases). This CDR3 has 15 amino acids. Trimming stripped 3 bases from V and 5 bases from J, with 16 bases between. Germline V gene data show CDR1 as LNHNV and CDR2 as YYDKDF (reference sequence). This CDR3 reads CATSSGQGLETEAFF. DNA of the CDR3: TGTGCCACCAGCAGTGGTCAGGGATTGGAGACTGAAGCTTTCTTT.

The V gene is TRBV6-5, the J gene TRBJ2-7; 11 positions match TRBD1. The CDR3 covers 14 residues. The germline V gene encodes CDR1 MNHEY and CDR2 SVGAGI. Unmatched junction bases numbered 7, after V lost 6 bases and J lost 6 bases. The CDR3 loop reads CASRSTGTGGEQYF. The CDR3 nucleotides read TGTGCCAGCAGGTCAACCGGGACAGGGGGCGAGCAGTACTTC.

The chain carries TRBV4-1 and TRBJ1-1; tentative D call: TRBD1 (5 bases). V lost 2 bases to trimming and J lost 11 bases, with 18 bases between them. Germline V CDR1 and CDR2: MGHRA, YSYEKL. The CDR3 is 14 amino acids. DNA for the CDR3: TGCGCCAGCAGCCAAACCTCGGAGGGGTTTCGCGCTTTCTTT. It codes for CASSQTSEGFRAFF.